These 7 T cell receptor beta chains were sequenced from one sample in a study of cytomegalovirus exposure and HLA in healthy donors. Vbeta (60) and Jbeta (13) primers were used in the PCR. Generated by immunoSEQ multiplex PCR, the TCRdb table keeps only in-frame clones and is missing some. The sample lists around 200,000 clones, 65% to 85% occurring once. Sequenced: PBMCs. The receptors shown here come from a man in his forties or fifties in good health and CMV-seronegative.

This chain connects TRBV30 to TRBJ2-7, with 7 bases matching TRBD1. The V and J ends lost 5 bases and 1 base, in that order; junction bases with no gene match: 14. The V gene's germline CDR1 is GTSNPN and CDR2 SVGIG (reference sequence). There are 16 residues in the CDR3. CDR3 nucleotides: TGTGCCTGGCGCCCGGGACAGCCCCTAGGGTCCTACGAGCAGTACTTC. This translates into CAWRPGQPLGSYEQYF.

V and J are TRBV5-8 and TRBJ2-7; possible D gene TRBD1, 6 bases. CDR1 SGHTS and CDR2 YDEGEE come from the germline V gene. The CDR3 spans 15 residues. V shed 0 bases and J shed 7 bases, with 17 bases lying between them. This chain's CDR3 is CASSLVAGAFGEQYF. The CDR3 nucleotides are TGTGCCAGCAGCTTGGTCGCAGGGGCTTTTGGGGAGCAGTACTTC.

CDR3 amino acids: CASSETGHPNTEAFF. The CDR3 region has the DNA TGTGCCAGCAGCGAAACGGGACATCCGAACACTGAAGCTTTCTTT. The chain couples TRBV9 to TRBJ1-1; D is perhaps TRBD1 (6 bases). Germline loops: CDR1 SGDLS, CDR2 YYNGEE. This CDR3 has 15 residues. The V end was cut by 3 bases, the J end by 1 base, with 13 bases between.

This clone showed up just a few times. The chain uses TRBV15 and TRBJ2-5; 9 nucleotides match TRBD2. CDR1 and CDR2 from the germline V gene are LNHNV and YYDKDF (reference sequence). CDR3 length equals 16 residues. V dropped 5 bases and J dropped 0; count of bases not matched to a gene: 7. The CDR3: CATSEIAGEYQETQYF. The CDR3 coding sequence is TGTGCCACCAGCGAAATAGCGGGGGAGTACCAAGAGACCCAGTACTTC. Looking up the rest from reference TRBV15 and TRBJ2-5 gives the full variable domain: DAMVIQNPRYQVTQFGKPVTLSCSQTLNHNVMYWYQQKSSQAPKLLFHYYDKDFNNEADTPDNFQSRRPNTSFCFLDIRSPGLGDTAMYLCATSEIAGEYQETQYFGPGTRLLVL.

This chain connects TRBV9 to TRBJ1-1, with 8 bases identical to TRBD1. Trimming removed 4 bases from V and 3 bases from J; junction bases left unmatched: 8. The CDR3 runs 15 residues. CDR1 is SGDLS and CDR2 is YYNGEE in the germline V gene. CDR3 DNA sequence: TGTGCCAGCAGCACCCAGGGGGCTCGGGACACTGAAGCTTTCTTT. This codes for CASSTQGARDTEAFF.

The rearrangement uses TRBV7-6 and TRBJ2-2; a possible D gene is TRBD1 (6 bases). Germline CDR1 reads SGHVS; CDR2 reads FNYEAQ. CDR3 length: 16 amino acids. V lost 2 bases and J lost 1, with 11 bases in between. For the CDR3, the DNA is TGTGCCAGCAGCTTAACAGGGAAGGTGAACACCGGGGAGCTGTTTTTT. Its protein is CASSLTGKVNTGELFF. Based on the CDR3 plus reference TRBV7-6 and TRBJ2-2, the full variable domain is GAGVSQSPRYKVTKRGQDVALRCDPISGHVSLYWYRQALGQGPEFLTYFNYEAQQDKSGLPNDRFSAERPEGSISTLTIQRTEQRDSAMYRCASSLTGKVNTGELFFGEGSRLTVL.

The V gene is TRBV7-9, the J gene TRBJ2-7; no clear D. This CDR3 has 15 residues. The V gene lost 1 base and the J gene lost 5 bases, with 15 bases spanning the gap. Per the germline V gene, CDR1 is SEHNR and CDR2 is FQNEAQ (reference sequence). CDR3: CASSLGGVPVHEQYF. The CDR3 DNA is TGTGCCAGCAGCTTAGGAGGAGTCCCGGTCCACGAGCAGTACTTC.